The clone carrying this TCR beta chain has just a few counts. Antigen specificity is unknown. This sample is part of a study of cytomegalovirus exposure and HLA in healthy donors. Study outcomes and limitations: Because they were indistinguishable, some V segments, including TRBV6-2 and TRBV6-3, were excluded. Earlier analysis yielded a pattern in which most TCR beta V segments were productive about 90% or about 30% of the time. A missense variant in DCLRE1C was later tied to TCR beta V- and J-gene trimming.

Both 60 Vbeta primers and 13 Jbeta primers went into the PCR. The method was immunoSEQ multiplex PCR; TCRdb's version includes in-frame clones alone and lacks a portion of them. Counted here are approximately 100,000 clones, nearly 70% occurring once; the ten biggest clones make up 5% to 7%. Among the donors, all were healthy bone marrow donors. CDR3 size: 16 residues. Germline assignment: CDR1 LGHNA and CDR2 YNFKEQ. Trimming removed 0 bases from V and 0 bases from J, with 9 bases in between. Sequenced input: PBMCs. The genes are TRBV4-2 and TRBJ2-4, with a tentative D call TRBD1 (5 bases). The source of this sequence is a woman aged 65 to 85 in good health and CMV-seropositive. The CDR3 here is CASSQDRAVAKNIQYF. The CDR3 DNA reads TGTGCCAGCAGCCAAGACAGGGCCGTAGCCAAAAACATTCAGTACTTC.